A single sample is the source of the 10 T cell receptor beta chains below, sequenced in a study of cytomegalovirus exposure and HLA in healthy donors. The PCR used 60 Vbeta and 13 Jbeta primers. Only in-frame clones appear in the TCRdb table, and some are missing; sequencing was by immunoSEQ multiplex PCR. The sample consists of 140,000 to 150,000 clones, over 70% of them appearing once. Sequencing input: PBMCs. Receptors were obtained from a man aged 25-45 years in good health and CMV-seronegative.

The CDR3 coding sequence is TGTGCCAGCTCACAAGGATTGACAGAACTCACCGGGGAGCTGTTTTTT. Translated, it gives CASSQGLTELTGELFF. The chain couples TRBV18 to TRBJ2-2, with D maybe TRBD1 (5 bases). The CDR3 contains 16 residues. The germline V gene has CDR1 KGHSH and CDR2 LQKENI. With 4 bases removed from V and 4 bases from J, the gap between germline ends came to 16 bases. The entire variable domain, with the rest obtained from reference TRBV18 and TRBJ2-2, is as follows: NAGVMQNPRHLVRRRGQEARLRCSPMKGHSHVYWYRQLPEEGLKFMVYLQKENIIDESGMPKERFSAEFPKEGPSILRIQQVVRGDSAAYFCASSQGLTELTGELFFGEGSRLTVL.

This clone is a singleton in its sample. V gene TRBV28 combines with J gene TRBJ1-2, with 8 bases lining up with TRBD1. Germline CDR1 and CDR2: MDHEN and SYDVKM. The CDR3 totals 15 residues. Trimming cost V 3 bases and J 4 bases; bases outside gene matches: 7. The CDR3 region is CASSFIPGGGYGYTF. The CDR3 region has the DNA TGTGCCAGCAGTTTCATTCCAGGGGGCGGCTATGGCTACACCTTC.

The rearrangement uses TRBV27 and TRBJ2-3, with D uncertain. The CDR3 consists of 13 residues. Trimming took off 4 bases at V and 3 bases at J, with 8 bases between the two ends. Germline V gene data show CDR1 as MNHEY and CDR2 as SMNVEV (reference sequence). CDR3 region: CASSSGRTDTQYF. In DNA, the CDR3 is TGTGCCAGCAGTTCTGGGCGAACAGATACGCAGTATTTT.

V usage is TRBV14 and J usage is TRBJ2-3, with 8 bases fitting TRBD1. The length of the CDR3 is 15 residues. Per germline, CDR1 SGHDN and CDR2 FVKESK. The J segment lost 3 bases and the V segment lost 1 base, leaving 3 bases of the junction unmatched. The CDR3 is CASSQGTGNTDTQYF. CDR3 DNA: TGTGCCAGCAGCCAAGGGACAGGGAATACAGATACGCAGTATTTT.

This clone appeared once. Additional DNA sequences in this sample encode the identical CDR3. The chain employs TRBV28 and TRBJ1-1; unclear D gene. V lost 2 bases, J lost 1 base, and 5 bases lay in between. The length of the CDR3 is 13 residues. Germline CDR1 MDHEN, CDR2 SYDVKM. The CDR3 bases are TGTGCCAGCAGTTTAACTGGGAACACTGAAGCTTTCTTT. Its translation: CASSLTGNTEAFF.

The chain recombines TRBV5-1 with TRBJ2-5; 10 bases agree with TRBD2. The better agreement between TRBJ2-7 and the DNA end casts doubt on the J call. Germline-derived CDR1 and CDR2 are SGHRS and YFSETQ. The CDR3 spans 15 residues. The CDR3 loop reads CASRGLALLSYEQYF. DNA for the CDR3: TGCGCCAGCAGGGGACTAGCGTTATTATCCTACGAGCAGTACTTC.

As DNA, the CDR3 is TGTGCCAGTAGTCCCGGGACAGGGCGTTACGAGCAGTACTTC. Protein: CASSPGTGRYEQYF. The chain employs TRBV19 and TRBJ2-7, with 9 bases identical to TRBD1. Germline CDR1 and CDR2: LNHDA and SQIVND (reference sequence). The CDR3 spans 14 residues. The junction had 6 bases not matched to a gene; V was cut back by 5 bases and J by 4 bases. Variable domain in full (rest from reference TRBV19 and TRBJ2-7): DGGITQSPKYLFRKEGQNVTLSCEQNLNHDAMYWYRQDPGQGLRLIYYSQIVNDFQKGDIAEGYSVSREKKESFPLTVTSAQKNPTAFYLCASSPGTGRYEQYFGPGTRLTVT.

The rearrangement links TRBV7-3 to TRBJ2-5, with D tentatively TRBD1 (5 bases). V dropped 0 bases and J dropped 3 bases, with 11 bases sitting between them. Per the germline V gene, CDR1 is SGHTA and CDR2 is FQGTGA. CDR3 size: 15 residues. For the CDR3, the DNA is TGTGCCAGCAGCTTAACGTTAGGCAGGGAAGAGACCCAGTACTTC. It codes for CASSLTLGREETQYF.

The chain links TRBV5-4 to TRBJ1-1; 7 bases line up with TRBD1. Trimming took 0 bases from V and 5 from J; bases not matched to a gene: 7. The CDR3 length is 15 residues. Germline V gene data show CDR1 as SGHNT and CDR2 as YYREEE (reference sequence). In DNA, the CDR3 is TGTGCCAGCAGCTTGGAACAGGGGCGCAGGACTGAAGCTTTCTTT. Encoded protein: CASSLEQGRRTEAFF.

V usage is TRBV25-1 and J usage is TRBJ2-1, with 10 bases fitting TRBD1. Trimming at V came to 2 bases and at J to 12 bases, leaving 7 bases not matched to a gene. In germline, CDR1 is MGHDK, CDR2 SYGVNS. The CDR3 runs to 14 residues. The CDR3 sequence is CASSEQDRGLSQFF. CDR3 bases: TGTGCCAGCAGTGAACAGGACAGGGGGTTGTCGCAGTTCTTC.